This T cell receptor beta chain comes out of a study of T cell changes during pregnancy in multiple sclerosis. Profiled with immunoSEQ multiplex PCR; TCRdb holds only in-frame clones, not every one. This sample has 15,000 to 20,000 clones, with 80% to 90% found just once. Germline lookup yields CDR1 SGHTA and CDR2 FQGNSA. The CDR3 totals 17 residues. Germline trimming cut 3 bases from V and 2 bases from J; bases unmatched to any gene: 10. The sequence derives from a female donor in good health, enrolled as a control in a pregnancy study. V usage is TRBV7-2 and J usage is TRBJ2-7, with 10 bases identical to TRBD2. Material: CD8+ T cells from peripheral blood mononuclear cells, obtained after pregnancy. DNA for the CDR3: TGTGCCAGCAGCTTCGGTCGGACTAGCGGCGAACCCTACGAGCAGTACTTC. Translating it yields CASSFGRTSGEPYEQYF.